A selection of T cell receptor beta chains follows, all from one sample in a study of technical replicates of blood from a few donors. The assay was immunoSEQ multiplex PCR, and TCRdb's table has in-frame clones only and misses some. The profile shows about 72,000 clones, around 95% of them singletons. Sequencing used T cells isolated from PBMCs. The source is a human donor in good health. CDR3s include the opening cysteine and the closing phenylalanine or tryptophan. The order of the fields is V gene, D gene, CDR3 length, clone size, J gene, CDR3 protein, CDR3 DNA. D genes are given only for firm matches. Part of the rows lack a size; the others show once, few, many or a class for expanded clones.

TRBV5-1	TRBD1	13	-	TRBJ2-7	CASSATGSVEQYF	TGCGCCAGCAGCGCGACAGGGTCCGTCGAGCAGTACTTC
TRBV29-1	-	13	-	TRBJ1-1	CSVGVREGTEAFF	TGCAGCGTTGGGGTTAGGGAGGGCACTGAAGCTTTCTTT
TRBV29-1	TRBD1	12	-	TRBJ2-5	CSGSGQQETQYF	TGCAGCGGGTCGGGACAGCAAGAGACCCAGTACTTC
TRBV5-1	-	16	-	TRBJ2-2	CASSLDGRSNTGELFF	TGCGCCAGCAGCTTGGACGGCAGGTCGAACACCGGGGAGCTGTTTTTT
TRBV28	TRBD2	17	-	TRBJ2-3	CASSSLAGGPRGDTQYF	TGTGCCAGCAGTTCCTTAGCGGGAGGGCCGCGAGGGGATACGCAGTATTTT
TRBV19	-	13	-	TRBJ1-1	CASSMNTGSEAFF	TGTGCCAGTAGTATGAACACAGGCTCTGAAGCTTTCTTT
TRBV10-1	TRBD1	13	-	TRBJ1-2	CASSEHRGHGYTF	TGCGCCAGCAGTGAACACAGGGGCCATGGCTACACCTTC
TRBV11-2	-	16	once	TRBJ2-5	CASSLDVWGRGETQYF	TGTGCCAGCAGCTTAGATGTTTGGGGCAGAGGAGAGACCCAGTACTTC
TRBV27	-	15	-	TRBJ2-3	CASSLLKPKSDTQYF	TGTGCCAGCAGTTTACTAAAGCCCAAATCAGATACGCAGTATTTT
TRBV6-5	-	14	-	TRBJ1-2	CASSSQWSDYGYTF	TGTGCCAGCAGTTCCCAGTGGAGTGACTATGGCTACACCTTC
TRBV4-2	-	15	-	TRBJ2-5	CASSEAGGVQETQYF	TGTGCCAGCAGCGAGGCCGGGGGAGTCCAAGAGACCCAGTACTTC
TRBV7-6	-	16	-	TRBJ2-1	CASSLLTRDRSNEQFF	TGTGCCAGCAGCTTACTGACCAGGGATCGGAGTAATGAGCAGTTCTTC
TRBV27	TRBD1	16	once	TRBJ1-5	CASRRDRGRNDQPQHF	TGTGCCAGCAGAAGAGACAGGGGGCGGAACGATCAGCCCCAGCATTTT
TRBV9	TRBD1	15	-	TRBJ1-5	CASSAGTGSHQPQHF	TGTGCCAGCAGCGCCGGGACAGGGTCCCATCAGCCCCAGCATTTT
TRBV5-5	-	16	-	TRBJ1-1	CASSLDYSRPNTEAFF	TGTGCCAGCAGCTTGGATTACTCCAGGCCGAACACTGAAGCTTTCTTT
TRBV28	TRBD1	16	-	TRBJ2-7	CASSSQGFVGSYEQYF	TGTGCCAGCAGTTCACAGGGGTTTGTCGGCTCCTACGAGCAGTACTTC
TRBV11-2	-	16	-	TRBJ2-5	CASSLRHQGLRETQYF	TGTGCCAGCAGCTTACGTCACCAGGGCTTGCGGGAGACCCAGTACTTC
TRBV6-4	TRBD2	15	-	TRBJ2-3	CASSDSSGRADTQYF	TGTGCCAGCAGTGACTCTAGCGGGAGGGCAGATACGCAGTATTTT
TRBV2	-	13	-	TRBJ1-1	CASKPGANTEAFF	TGTGCCAGCAAGCCAGGGGCAAACACTGAAGCTTTCTTT
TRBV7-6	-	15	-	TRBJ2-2	CASSLQNSGTGELFF	TGTGCCAGCAGCTTACAGAATTCGGGCACCGGGGAGCTGTTTTTT
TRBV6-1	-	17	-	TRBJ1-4	CASSESPLGVANEKLFF	TGTGCCAGCAGTGAGTCTCCTCTCGGGGTGGCTAATGAAAAACTGTTTTTT
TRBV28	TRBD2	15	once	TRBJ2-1	CASSPASGRGNEQFF	TGTGCCAGCAGTCCCGCTAGCGGGAGGGGCAATGAGCAGTTCTTC